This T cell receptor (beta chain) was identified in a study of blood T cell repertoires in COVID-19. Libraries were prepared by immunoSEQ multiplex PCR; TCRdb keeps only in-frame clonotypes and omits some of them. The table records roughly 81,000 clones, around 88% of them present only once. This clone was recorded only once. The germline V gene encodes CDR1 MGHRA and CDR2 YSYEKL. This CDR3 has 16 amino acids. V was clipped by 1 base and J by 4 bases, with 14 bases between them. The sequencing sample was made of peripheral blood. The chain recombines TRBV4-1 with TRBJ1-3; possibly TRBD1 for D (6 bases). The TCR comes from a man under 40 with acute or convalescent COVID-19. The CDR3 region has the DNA TGCGCCAGCAGCCAAGTCGGGCAGGGGCGGGGAAACACCATATATTTT. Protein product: CASSQVGQGRGNTIYF.